The next 28 T cell receptor beta chains were all read from a single sample in a study of blood T cell repertoires in COVID-19. This table comes from immunoSEQ multiplex PCR, and its TCRdb copy is limited to in-frame clones, with some not included. The sample consists of 150,000 to 200,000 clones, 80% to 85% of them appearing once. The sample comprised peripheral blood. These receptors came from a woman under 40 with acute or convalescent COVID-19.

The chain combines TRBV30 with TRBJ2-5; 7 nucleotides line up with TRBD1. This CDR3 is built from 11 residues. Unmatched junction bases numbered 2, after V lost 5 bases and J lost 5 bases. Germline CDR1 is GTSNPN and CDR2 is SVGIG (reference sequence). The CDR3, as DNA: TGTGCCTGGGGGGACAGCGAGACCCAGTACTTC. Amino acids: CAWGDSETQYF. Drawing the rest from reference TRBV30 and TRBJ2-5, the complete variable domain is SQTIHQWPATLVQPVGSPLSLECTVEGTSNPNLYWYRQAAGRGLQLLFYSVGIGQISSEVPQNLSASRPQDRQFILSSKKLLLSDSGFYLCAWGDSETQYFGPGTRLLVL.

Only a few counts were recorded for this clone. This rearrangement joins TRBV5-1 to TRBJ1-1; 7 positions agree with TRBD1. With 1 base clipped from V and 4 bases from J, the junction kept 7 bases outside the gene matches. Germline CDR1 SGHRS, CDR2 YFSETQ. The CDR3 is 15 amino acids. CDR3 sequence (DNA): TGCGCCAGCAGCTTGCGGACAGGCAGTGCCACTGAAGCTTTCTTT. This gives the protein CASSLRTGSATEAFF.

J is TRBJ1-1 and V is TRBV19; D might be TRBD1 (6 bases). This CDR3 region has 13 residues. V was pared by 0 bases and J by 11 bases, with 13 bases between. Germline V gene data show CDR1 as LNHDA and CDR2 as SQIVND (reference sequence). The CDR3 sequence is CASSIDQGIGAFF. The DNA of the CDR3 is TGTGCCAGTAGTATAGATCAGGGGATTGGGGCTTTCTTT. Full variable domain (rest looked up from reference TRBV19 and TRBJ1-1): DGGITQSPKYLFRKEGQNVTLSCEQNLNHDAMYWYRQDPGQGLRLIYYSQIVNDFQKGDIAEGYSVSREKKESFPLTVTSAQKNPTAFYLCASSIDQGIGAFFGQGTRLTVV.

CDR3 loop: CASSPRLGQGADTQYF. CDR3 nucleotides: TGTGCCAGCAGCCCCCGTTTGGGACAGGGGGCAGATACGCAGTATTTT. This chain links TRBV7-3 with TRBJ2-3; TRBD1 agrees at 11 bases. Germline V gene lookup returns CDR1 SGHTA and CDR2 FQGTGA. After removal of 5 bases from V and 4 bases from J, the junction contained 8 bases not matched to a gene. The CDR3 covers 16 residues.

This chain joins TRBV5-1 and TRBJ2-5, with D perhaps matching TRBD2 (6 bases). This CDR3 has 13 residues. The germline V gene has CDR1 SGHRS and CDR2 YFSETQ. V lost 5 bases to trimming and J lost 5 bases, with 13 bases between them. Here the CDR3 DNA reads TGCGCCAGCAGTAGGAGGGACTTGGAGACCCAGTACTTC. As protein: CASSRRDLETQYF.

The chain uses TRBV12-3 or TRBV12-4 and TRBJ2-3; D is unresolved. CDR3 length: 13 amino acids. Trimming cost V 3 bases and J 6 bases, with 10 bases left between them. CDR3 in amino acids: CASSLSRPDTQYF. The CDR3 DNA follows: TGTGCCAGCAGTTTGTCTAGGCCCGATACGCAGTATTTT.

The V call is TRBV3-1 (or the pseudogene TRBV3-2), the J call TRBJ1-2; 10 nucleotides match TRBD1. The CDR3 runs to 13 residues. J was trimmed by 6 bases and V by 5 bases; bases with no gene match: 3. Germline lookup yields CDR1 LGHDT and CDR2 YNNKEL (reference sequence). The CDR3 reads CASSGTGVDGYTF. The CDR3, as DNA: TGTGCCAGCAGCGGGACAGGGGTCGATGGCTACACCTTC.

This clone has only one observation. The chain links TRBV6-6 to TRBJ2-2; perhaps TRBD1 as D (6 bases). The CDR3 consists of 15 residues. Germline V gene lookup returns CDR1 MNHNY and CDR2 SVGAGI (reference sequence). Deletions cut 5 bases from V and 0 bases from J, with 10 bases between. CDR3 sequence (DNA): TGTGCCAGCAGTCTTTGGACAGCGAACACCGGGGAGCTGTTTTTT. Protein: CASSLWTANTGELFF.

J is TRBJ2-2 and V is TRBV9; D gene ambiguous. CDR1 and CDR2 (germline): SGDLS, YYNGEE. The CDR3 extends over 15 amino acids. Trimming left V 2 bases short and J 2 bases short, with 10 bases between. The CDR3 spells CASSVYGSNTGELFF. The CDR3 region has the DNA TGTGCCAGCAGCGTTTACGGTTCTAACACCGGGGAGCTGTTTTTT.

This chain links TRBV11-2 with TRBJ2-1, with TRBD1 identical over 7 bases. Looked up from germline, CDR1 is SGHAT and CDR2 is FQNNGV. CDR3 size: 15 residues. V gave up 1 base and J gave up 3 bases; unmatched junction bases: 3. For the CDR3, the DNA is TGTGCCAGCAGCTTAGCGGGGACAGACTACAATGAGCAGTTCTTC. As protein: CASSLAGTDYNEQFF.

This clone was detected only once. The chain uses TRBV6-5 and TRBJ2-7; D unclear. V lost 6 bases and J 0 bases, leaving 9 bases between the germline ends. The V gene's germline CDR1 is MNHEY and CDR2 SVGAGI. This CDR3 region has 13 residues. DNA for the CDR3: TGTGCCAGCAGGCCAGCTAGCTCCTACGAGCAGTACTTC. Translation gives CASRPASSYEQYF.

The V call is TRBV29-1, the J call TRBJ2-1; maybe TRBD2 (5 bases). Germline-derived CDR1 and CDR2 are SQVTM and ANQGSEA. Trimming stripped 5 bases from V and 6 bases from J, with 11 bases between. The CDR3 is 12 amino acids. In nucleotides, the CDR3 is TGCAGCGTTTTCGGGATGAGCAATGAGCAGTTCTTC. This gives the protein CSVFGMSNEQFF.

The chain has TRBV9 and TRBJ2-7; the match to TRBD1 covers 7 bases. Germline loops: CDR1 SGDLS, CDR2 YYNGEE. The CDR3 is 15 residues long. The V and J ends lost 0 bases and 3 bases, in that order; junction bases with no gene match: 6. The CDR3 protein is CASSVGDSRFYEQYF. The CDR3 bases are TGTGCCAGCAGCGTAGGGGACAGTCGCTTCTACGAGCAGTACTTC.

The V and J genes are TRBV5-1 and TRBJ2-5; a weak D match, TRBD2 (5 bases). CDR1 and CDR2 from the germline V gene are SGHRS and YFSETQ. The CDR3 consists of 14 residues. The germline V and J ends were trimmed by 3 bases and 5 bases, with 14 bases remaining between them. Written as DNA, the CDR3 is TGCGCCAGCAGCTCGGGGAGAGGGCTCGAGACCCAGTACTTC. Translation gives CASSSGRGLETQYF.

This clone was seen once. The chain links TRBV18 to TRBJ2-2; D is undetermined. Germline CDR1 is KGHSH and CDR2 is LQKENI. The CDR3 length is 15 residues. V gave up 3 bases and J gave up 0 bases, with 8 bases separating them. The CDR3 spells CASSPYYTNTGELFF. The CDR3 coding sequence is TGTGCCAGCTCACCGTACTATACGAACACCGGGGAGCTGTTTTTT. Full variable domain (missing parts from reference TRBV18 and TRBJ2-2): NAGVMQNPRHLVRRRGQEARLRCSPMKGHSHVYWYRQLPEEGLKFMVYLQKENIIDESGMPKERFSAEFPKEGPSILRIQQVVRGDSAAYFCASSPYYTNTGELFFGEGSRLTVL.

The chain couples TRBV6-5 to TRBJ1-4; D may be TRBD1 (5 bases). Germline V gene data show CDR1 as MNHEY and CDR2 as SVGAGI. Trimming took off 6 bases at V and 0 bases at J, with 11 bases between the two ends. This CDR3 has 15 residues. CDR3: CASRRGRATNEKLFF. The CDR3 coding sequence is TGTGCCAGCAGGCGAGGCAGGGCAACTAATGAAAAACTGTTTTTT.

This clone has just a few counts. The rearrangement uses TRBV9 and TRBJ2-3; D is uncertain. The CDR3 is 12 amino acids. Germline V gene lookup returns CDR1 SGDLS and CDR2 YYNGEE. V gave up 1 base and J gave up 4 bases, with 4 bases separating them. The CDR3 loop reads CASSVLADTQYF. DNA of the CDR3: TGTGCCAGCAGCGTATTAGCAGATACGCAGTATTTT. Using reference TRBV9 and TRBJ2-3 for the parts outside the CDR3, the full variable domain is DSGVTQTPKHLITATGQRVTLRCSPRSGDLSVYWYQQSLDQGLQFLIQYYNGEERAKGNILERFSAQQFPDLHSELNLSSLELGDSALYFCASSVLADTQYFGPGTRLTVL.

V gene TRBV13 combines with J gene TRBJ2-3; 8 bases map to TRBD1. The ends lost 0 bases at V and 4 bases at J; junction bases unmatched: 9. Germline CDR1 is PRHDT and CDR2 is FYEKMQ (reference sequence). This CDR3 has 17 amino acids. Here the CDR3 reads CASSLGLDRASSDTQYF. CDR3 DNA: TGTGCCAGCAGCTTAGGCTTGGACAGGGCCTCTTCAGATACGCAGTATTTT.

This chain connects TRBV27 to TRBJ2-1, with 12 bases that match TRBD2. This CDR3 comprises 15 residues. V was clipped by 3 bases and J by 9 bases; unmatched bases: 6. Germline CDR1 and CDR2: MNHEY and SMNVEV (reference sequence). The CDR3 spells CASSLTSGSLSEQFF. CDR3 nucleotide sequence: TGTGCCAGCAGTTTGACTAGCGGGAGCTTGAGTGAGCAGTTCTTC.

A few counts support this clone. The chain uses TRBV10-3 and TRBJ2-1; 10 bases fit TRBD1. The CDR3 runs to 15 residues. In germline, CDR1 is ENHRY, CDR2 SYGVKD. The V and J ends lost 7 bases and 2 bases, in that order; junction bases with no gene match: 5. The CDR3 loop reads CAINTDRGPYNEQFF. CDR3 DNA: TGTGCCATCAACACAGACAGGGGGCCCTACAATGAGCAGTTCTTC.

The genes are TRBV9 and TRBJ1-3, with D unresolved. Between the trimmed V and J ends, which lost 6 bases and 2 bases, there was a span of 18 bases. This CDR3 has 16 residues. Per germline, CDR1 SGDLS and CDR2 YYNGEE. The CDR3 DNA is TGTGCCAGCACCCCATCAAATCACGGGGCTGGAAACACCATATATTTT. Its protein is CASTPSNHGAGNTIYF.

This clone was seen a few times. The CDR3 spells CASSLGSGELFF. The DNA of the CDR3 is TGTGCCAGCAGTCTCGGTAGCGGGGAGCTGTTTTTT. The rearrangement uses TRBV6-5 and TRBJ2-2; D gene uncertain. V lost 5 bases and J 7 bases, leaving 8 bases between the germline ends. Looked up from germline, CDR1 is MNHEY and CDR2 is SVGAGI. The CDR3 loop spans 12 amino acids.

Concerning this clone: Its ends do not fully match the called genes, so a read error is possible. The chain combines TRBV7-7 with TRBJ2-3, with TRBD2 matching 8 bases. There are 15 residues in the CDR3. The germline gives CDR1 SSHAT, CDR2 FNYEAQ (reference sequence). The CDR3: CASSLATSGIDTQYF. The CDR3 bases are TGTGCTAGCAGCTTGGCTACTAGCGGTATAGATACGCAGTATTTT.

The gene calls are TRBV7-2 and TRBJ2-1; TRBD2 aligns across 8 bases. This CDR3 is built from 15 residues. V lost 1 base, J lost 4 bases, and 3 bases stayed unmatched. The germline gives CDR1 SGHTA, CDR2 FQGNSA. The CDR3 bases are TGTGCCAGCAGCTTAGAGAGCGGGGGTTACAATGAGCAGTTCTTC. Translation: CASSLESGGYNEQFF. Complete variable domain (other parts from reference TRBV7-2 and TRBJ2-1): GAGVSQSPSNKVTEKGKDVELRCDPISGHTALYWYRQSLGQGLEFLIYFQGNSAPDKSGLPSDRFSAERTGGSVSTLTIQRTQQEDSAVYLCASSLESGGYNEQFFGPGTRLTVL.

The chain employs TRBV7-2 and TRBJ2-7; 14 bases are a match to TRBD2. J lost 2 bases, V lost 6 bases, and 6 bases had no gene match. The CDR3 consists of 16 residues. Germline V lookup: CDR1 SGHTA, CDR2 FQGNSA. The CDR3, as DNA: TGTGCCAGCAGTTCGACTAGCGGGGGGGATGCCTACGAGCAGTACTTC. Protein product: CASSSTSGGDAYEQYF. The whole variable domain, filled in from reference TRBV7-2 and TRBJ2-7, reads GAGVSQSPSNKVTEKGKDVELRCDPISGHTALYWYRQSLGQGLEFLIYFQGNSAPDKSGLPSDRFSAERTGGSVSTLTIQRTQQEDSAVYLCASSSTSGGDAYEQYFGPGTRLTVT.

This rearrangement joins TRBV9 to TRBJ1-1; no firm D call. Germline CDR1 and CDR2: SGDLS and YYNGEE. The V and J ends lost 0 bases and 0 bases respectively, with 6 bases between them. This CDR3 has 14 amino acids. This chain's CDR3 is CASSVVQMNTEAFF. Written as DNA, the CDR3 is TGTGCCAGCAGCGTAGTACAGATGAACACTGAAGCTTTCTTT.

This chain joins TRBV5-5 and TRBJ2-7, with a possible D match to TRBD2 (6 bases). This CDR3 comprises 15 residues. Per germline, CDR1 SGHKS and CDR2 YYEKEE (reference sequence). V gave up 3 bases and J gave up 3 bases, with 16 bases separating them. The CDR3 is CASSSAFRRGYEQYF. CDR3 nucleotide sequence: TGTGCCAGCAGCTCGGCCTTTAGGAGGGGCTACGAGCAGTACTTC.

V usage is TRBV14 and J usage is TRBJ2-3; TRBD2 aligns across 7 bases. Trimming removed 0 bases from V and 1 base from J; junction bases left unmatched: 7. Germline lookup yields CDR1 SGHDN and CDR2 FVKESK. The CDR3 is 17 amino acids. CDR3: CASSQDFSGVGTDTQYF. CDR3 DNA: TGTGCCAGCAGCCAAGATTTCAGCGGGGTAGGCACAGATACGCAGTATTTT.